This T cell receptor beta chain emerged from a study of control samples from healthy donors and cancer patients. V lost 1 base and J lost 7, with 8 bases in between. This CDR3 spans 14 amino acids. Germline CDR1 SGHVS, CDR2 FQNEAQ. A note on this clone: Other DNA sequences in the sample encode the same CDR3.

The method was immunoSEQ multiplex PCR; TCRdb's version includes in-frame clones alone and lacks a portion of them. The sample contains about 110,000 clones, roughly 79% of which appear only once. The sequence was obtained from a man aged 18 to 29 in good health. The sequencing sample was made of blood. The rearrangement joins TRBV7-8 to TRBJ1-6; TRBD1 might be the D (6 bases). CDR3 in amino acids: CASSLDRVNSPLHF. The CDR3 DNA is TGTGCCAGCAGCTTAGACAGGGTAAATTCACCCCTCCACTTT.